This T cell receptor (beta chain) is from a study of regulatory T cells in long-lasting Graves disease. To make TCR beta libraries, researchers used iRepertoire HTBI primers and Arm-PCR of CDR3 regions. From the multiplex PCR reads, TCRdb called clonotypes with MiXCR, one entry per CDR3 protein. The sample records hundreds of thousands of distinct CDR3 sequences, approximately 13% being singletons. Time point of the sample: newly diagnosed GD, antithyroid drugs for less than 3 months. Extracted PBMC RNA gave rise to the TCR library. Approximately 8.2-milliliter peripheral blood samples went into EDTA tubes. After removal of 2 bases from V and 2 bases from J, the junction contained 4 bases not matched to a gene. The CDR3 contains 14 residues. From germline, CDR1 is SGHRS and CDR2 YFSETQ. These same data were also listed under a study on T cells in Graves' hyperthyroidism and ophthalmopathy.

The receptor was derived from a man aged 25-40 years with Graves disease. The gene calls are TRBV5-1 and TRBJ2-7; 7 bases align to TRBD2. Material: peripheral blood mononuclear cells (PBMCs), obtained at new diagnosis, from a patient treated with antithyroid drugs. Written as DNA, the CDR3 is TGCGCCAGCAGCTTTTCAGGGACTACCTACGAGCAGTACTTC. Protein sequence: CASSFSGTTYEQYF. Complete variable domain (other parts from reference TRBV5-1 and TRBJ2-7): KAGVTQTPRYLIKTRGQQVTLSCSPISGHRSVSWYQQTPGQGLQFLFEYFSETQRNKGNFPGRFSGRQFSNSRSEMNVSTLELGDSALYLCASSFSGTTYEQYFGPGTRLTVT.